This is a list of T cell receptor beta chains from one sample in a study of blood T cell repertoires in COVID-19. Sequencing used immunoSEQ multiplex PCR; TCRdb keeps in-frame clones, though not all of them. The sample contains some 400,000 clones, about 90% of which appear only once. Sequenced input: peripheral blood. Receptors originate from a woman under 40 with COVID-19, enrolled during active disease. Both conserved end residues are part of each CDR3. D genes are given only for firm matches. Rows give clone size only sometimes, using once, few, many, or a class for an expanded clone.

CDR3 DNA: TGTGCCAGCAGCCGCGGGGGACGCTCCTACAATGAGCAGTTCTTC
CDR3 protein: CASSRGGRSYNEQFF
D gene: TRBD2
J gene: TRBJ2-1
clone size: once
V gene: TRBV5-4

CDR3 DNA: TGTGCCAGCCAAGGAGGGGGAGGGGAGACCCAGTACTTC
CDR3 protein: CASQGGGGETQYF
D gene: NA
J gene: TRBJ2-5
clone size: NA
V gene: TRBV28

CDR3 DNA: TGCGCCAGCAGCTGGAGACAGGGTCACACCGGGGAGCTGTTTTTT
CDR3 protein: CASSWRQGHTGELFF
D gene: TRBD1
J gene: TRBJ2-2
clone size: NA
V gene: TRBV5-1

CDR3 DNA: TGTGCCAGCAGCTCCTCCCGCTCTGGAAACACCATATATTTT
CDR3 protein: CASSSSRSGNTIYF
D gene: NA
J gene: TRBJ1-3
clone size: NA
V gene: TRBV5-6

CDR3 DNA: TGTGCCTGGAGTGTACTTGGAGGCGAAAAACTGTTTTTT
CDR3 protein: CAWSVLGGEKLFF
D gene: NA
J gene: TRBJ1-4
clone size: NA
V gene: TRBV30

CDR3 DNA: TGTGCCATCACCCAAGGAGGACCCTCTGGAAACACCATATATTTT
CDR3 protein: CAITQGGPSGNTIYF
D gene: NA
J gene: TRBJ1-3
clone size: NA
V gene: TRBV10-3

CDR3 DNA: TGTGCTAGTGGCCTCGCGGGAGGGGCCACTGAAGCTTTCTTT
CDR3 protein: CASGLAGGATEAFF
D gene: NA
J gene: TRBJ1-1
clone size: NA
V gene: TRBV12-5

CDR3 DNA: TGTGCCAGCAGCGCGGGAGGCCTCGCCTACAATGAGCAGTTCTTC
CDR3 protein: CASSAGGLAYNEQFF
D gene: TRBD2
J gene: TRBJ2-1
clone size: NA
V gene: TRBV6-5

CDR3 DNA: TGTGCCAGCAGTCCAACGGGACAGGCAACGTACGAGCAGTACTTC
CDR3 protein: CASSPTGQATYEQYF
D gene: TRBD1
J gene: TRBJ2-7
clone size: NA
V gene: TRBV28

CDR3 DNA: TGTGCCAGCAGTCAAGAGGGGGTGAGATCCTACGAGCAGTACTTC
CDR3 protein: CASSQEGVRSYEQYF
D gene: NA
J gene: TRBJ2-7
clone size: NA
V gene: TRBV27

CDR3 DNA: TGTGCCAGTAGTACAGTGGAGGGGATGGCTCAGCCCCAGCATTTT
CDR3 protein: CASSTVEGMAQPQHF
D gene: NA
J gene: TRBJ1-5
clone size: few
V gene: TRBV19

CDR3 DNA: TGTGCCAGCAGTGAAAATTGGGCCTCGGAAGCTTTCTTT
CDR3 protein: CASSENWASEAFF
D gene: NA
J gene: TRBJ1-1
clone size: NA
V gene: TRBV2

CDR3 DNA: TGTGCCAGCAGCCAAGGTCGACAGGGGTCGGCCGAGCAGTACTTC
CDR3 protein: CASSQGRQGSAEQYF
D gene: TRBD1
J gene: TRBJ2-7
clone size: NA
V gene: TRBV3-1/TRBV3-2

CDR3 DNA: TGCGCCAGCAGCTTCGGACTGAGTACGGATGAGCAGTTCTTC
CDR3 protein: CASSFGLSTDEQFF
D gene: NA
J gene: TRBJ2-1
clone size: NA
V gene: TRBV5-1

CDR3 DNA: TGTGCCAGCAGCTTGAACAGCGGATCGTGGGTTACGCAGTATTTT
CDR3 protein: CASSLNSGSWVTQYF
D gene: NA
J gene: TRBJ2-3
clone size: NA
V gene: TRBV5-6

CDR3 DNA: TGTGCCAGCAGTATACTAGCGGGAGTGGACGAGCAGTACTTC
CDR3 protein: CASSILAGVDEQYF
D gene: TRBD2
J gene: TRBJ2-7
clone size: few
V gene: TRBV2

CDR3 DNA: TGTGCCAGCAGCCCCCACCAGCGGGAGGTCTCCTACAATGAGCAGTTCTTC
CDR3 protein: CASSPHQREVSYNEQFF
D gene: TRBD2
J gene: TRBJ2-1
clone size: once
V gene: TRBV7-9

CDR3 DNA: TGCGCCAGCAGCACCGGACAGGGCCAGGAGACCCAGTACTTC
CDR3 protein: CASSTGQGQETQYF
D gene: TRBD1
J gene: TRBJ2-5
clone size: NA
V gene: TRBV5-1

CDR3 DNA: TGTGCCAGCAGCCAAACAGGGGGCGCGGGCAATCAGCCCCAGCATTTT
CDR3 protein: CASSQTGGAGNQPQHF
D gene: TRBD1
J gene: TRBJ1-5
clone size: NA
V gene: TRBV7-9

CDR3 DNA: TGCAGCGTTGGAGGGCAGGGGAATGGCTACACCTTC
CDR3 protein: CSVGGQGNGYTF
D gene: NA
J gene: TRBJ1-2
clone size: NA
V gene: TRBV29-1

CDR3 DNA: TGTGCCAGCAGCTTGGCCCTCACAGGGGGCCACGGGGCCAACGTCCTGACTTTC
CDR3 protein: CASSLALTGGHGANVLTF
D gene: TRBD1
J gene: TRBJ2-6
clone size: NA
V gene: TRBV5-8

CDR3 DNA: TGTGCCAGCAGTGACTCAGCGGGGGCACGACAAGCTTTCTTT
CDR3 protein: CASSDSAGARQAFF
D gene: NA
J gene: TRBJ1-1
clone size: NA
V gene: TRBV6-4

CDR3 DNA: TGTGCCAGCAGCTCTAGCGGGAGATACGAGCAGTACTTC
CDR3 protein: CASSSSGRYEQYF
D gene: TRBD2
J gene: TRBJ2-7
clone size: NA
V gene: TRBV7-8

CDR3 DNA: TGTGCCAGCAGCTTGACAACCGGACAGGGGGAGCATGGCTACACCTTC
CDR3 protein: CASSLTTGQGEHGYTF
D gene: TRBD1
J gene: TRBJ1-2
clone size: NA
V gene: TRBV7-8

CDR3 DNA: TGTGCCAGCAGTGTGGGAGGGGAACTCTCTGGGGCCAACGTCCTGACTTTC
CDR3 protein: CASSVGGELSGANVLTF
D gene: TRBD2
J gene: TRBJ2-6
clone size: NA
V gene: TRBV6-4

CDR3 DNA: TGTGCCAGCAGACGCGGGGAAACTGAAGCTTTCTTT
CDR3 protein: CASRRGETEAFF
D gene: NA
J gene: TRBJ1-1
clone size: NA
V gene: TRBV7-9

CDR3 DNA: TGTGCCAGCAGTCTACAAGAGACCCAGTACTTC
CDR3 protein: CASSLQETQYF
D gene: NA
J gene: TRBJ2-5
clone size: NA
V gene: TRBV2

CDR3 DNA: TGTGCCAGCAGTTTAGGGACTAGTCCTTTATACTCCTACGAGCAGTACTTC
CDR3 protein: CASSLGTSPLYSYEQYF
D gene: TRBD2
J gene: TRBJ2-7
clone size: NA
V gene: TRBV28

CDR3 DNA: TGTGCCATCAGTGAGTCGTCAGGGGGGGAGACCCAGTACTTC
CDR3 protein: CAISESSGGETQYF
D gene: NA
J gene: TRBJ2-5
clone size: NA
V gene: TRBV10-3

CDR3 DNA: TGTGCCAGCAGTTACGGGACTAGCGGACCCTACAATGAGCAGTTCTTC
CDR3 protein: CASSYGTSGPYNEQFF
D gene: TRBD2
J gene: TRBJ2-1
clone size: NA
V gene: TRBV6-5

CDR3 DNA: TGTGCCAGAAGCGCGAGGTCCCGCCGGACTTCATACAATGAGCAGTTCTTC
CDR3 protein: CARSARSRRTSYNEQFF
D gene: NA
J gene: TRBJ2-1
clone size: once
V gene: TRBV5-3